This T cell receptor beta chain derives from a study of T cells in localized non-small cell lung cancer. Profiling relied on immunoSEQ multiplex PCR, and the TCRdb table lists in-frame clones only, not all of them. The table lists roughly 70,000 clones, about 86% of them singletons, with 20% to 25% in the top ten. On this clone itself: Its antigen is not identified.

Germline-derived CDR1 and CDR2 are SGHRS and YFSETQ. The CDR3 totals 14 residues. V dropped 2 bases and J dropped 8 bases, with 15 bases sitting between them. Points from the study as a whole: Density of T cells in blood, when higher, went with longer overall survival. Appearing in adjacent lung were a median roughly 59 of the top 100 tumor clones. Sequencing involved a lone tumor region, leaving heterogeneity possible. Uninvolved neighboring lung showed the greatest T cell clonality, exceeding tumor.

This TCR came from a male donor aged 60 or over with stage III squamous cell lung carcinoma. This specimen was peripheral blood, taken before any cancer treatment. V usage is TRBV5-1 and J usage is TRBJ2-3; maybe TRBD1 (6 bases). The CDR3 loop reads CASSLDRPRGTQYF. CDR3 bases: TGCGCCAGCAGCTTAGACAGGCCCAGGGGTACGCAGTATTTT.